A single sample gave rise to the 21 T cell receptor beta chains below, sequenced in a study of early stage breast cancer tumors. The data were produced by immunoSEQ multiplex PCR, yet TCRdb's version contains in-frame clones alone and is incomplete. The sample holds about 30,000 clones, roughly four fifths seen once. The sample taken for sequencing was breast tumor tissue. The receptors shown here come from a person younger than 45 with breast cancer.

This clone has only a few counts. Other DNA sequences in this sample translate to the same CDR3. The V gene is TRBV7-2, the J gene TRBJ2-1, with 8 bases fitting TRBD2. Germline trimming cut 2 bases from V and 4 bases from J; bases unmatched to any gene: 4. The CDR3 runs to 15 residues. Looked up from germline, CDR1 is SGHTA and CDR2 is FQGNSA. The CDR3 sequence: CASSLTSGRYNEQFF. Written as DNA, the CDR3 is TGTGCCAGCAGCTTAACCAGCGGGAGATACAATGAGCAGTTCTTC.

The CDR3 nucleotides read TGCAGTGCCGCCTTATCCGACGAGCAGTACTTC. Protein sequence: CSAALSDEQYF. V gene TRBV20-1 combines with J gene TRBJ2-7; D gene unclear. Germline V gene sequence: CDR1 DFQATT, CDR2 SNEGSKA (reference sequence). Trimming cost V 6 bases and J 5 bases, with 11 bases left between them. The CDR3 has 11 residues.

The chain combines TRBV27 with TRBJ1-2, with TRBD1 matching over 7 bases. This CDR3 region has 17 residues. CDR1 is MNHEY, CDR2 SMNVEV, per germline (reference sequence). V dropped 2 bases and J dropped 7; count of bases not matched to a gene: 16. The chain's CDR3 is CASSLGTVLRGFGGYTF. The CDR3 nucleotides read TGTGCCAGCAGTTTAGGGACAGTTCTAAGGGGGTTCGGTGGCTACACCTTC.

This clone was found once. The rearrangement uses TRBV7-9 and TRBJ1-1; the D gene is possibly TRBD1 (5 bases). V was pared by 6 bases and J by 1 base, with 12 bases between. This CDR3 has 14 residues. Per the germline V gene, CDR1 is SEHNR and CDR2 is FQNEAQ (reference sequence). In nucleotides, the CDR3 is TGTGCCAGCAGATTTGGGACGGAGAACACTGAAGCTTTCTTT. Protein sequence: CASRFGTENTEAFF.

With regard to this clone: Additional DNA sequences in this sample encode the identical CDR3. The CDR3 region has the DNA TGTGCCAGTAGTATAAACAGGGGCGAAAAACTGTTTTTT. Translating gives CASSINRGEKLFF. The chain uses TRBV19 and TRBJ1-4; 7 positions match TRBD1. The V gene end was trimmed by 2 bases and the J gene end by 8 bases; junction bases not matched to a gene: 2. Germline-derived CDR1 and CDR2 are LNHDA and SQIVND (reference sequence). CDR3 length equals 13 residues.

The chain employs TRBV14 and TRBJ2-7; perhaps TRBD1 as D (5 bases). CDR3 length: 14 residues. V was clipped by 5 bases and J by 3 bases, with 14 bases between them. Germline lookup yields CDR1 SGHDN and CDR2 FVKESK. The CDR3: CASSGKGVGYEQYF. The DNA for the CDR3 is TGTGCCAGCAGCGGGAAAGGGGTCGGCTACGAGCAGTACTTC.

This clone was seen more than once but under ten times. The V call is TRBV4-1, the J call TRBJ2-1; D possibly matches TRBD1 or TRBD2 (5 bases each). The V gene's germline CDR1 is MGHRA and CDR2 YSYEKL. With 0 bases removed from V and 12 bases from J, the gap between germline ends came to 9 bases. This CDR3 region has 12 residues. CDR3 loop: CASSQDRGVQFF. The DNA of the CDR3 is TGCGCCAGCAGCCAAGATAGGGGAGTGCAGTTCTTC.

The chain is built from TRBV18 and TRBJ2-3, with no clear D. The CDR3 totals 12 residues. Deletions cut 4 bases from V and 13 bases from J, with 15 bases between. Germline V gene sequence: CDR1 KGHSH, CDR2 LQKENI. CDR3 nucleotide sequence: TGTGCCAGCTCACGAGACCAAAACGAGGAGTATTTT. This sequence encodes CASSRDQNEEYF. The whole variable domain, filled in from reference TRBV18 and TRBJ2-3, reads NAGVMQNPRHLVRRRGQEARLRCSPMKGHSHVYWYRQLPEEGLKFMVYLQKENIIDESGMPKERFSAEFPKEGPSILRIQQVVRGDSAAYFCASSRDQNEEYFGPGTRLTVL.

V is TRBV11-3 and J is TRBJ2-2; no firm D call. Trimming left V 6 bases short and J 2 bases short, with 4 bases between. This CDR3 is built from 12 residues. Germline loops: CDR1 SGHNT, CDR2 YENEEA. CDR3 region: CASRLNTGELFF. The CDR3 DNA reads as TGTGCCAGCAGGTTAAACACCGGGGAGCTGTTTTTT.

This clone occurred a few times. The chain employs TRBV5-1 and TRBJ1-1, with D possibly being TRBD1 (6 bases). The CDR3 is 16 residues long. CDR1 SGHRS and CDR2 YFSETQ come from the germline V gene. V dropped 4 bases and J dropped 3 bases, with 19 bases sitting between them. The CDR3 bases are TGCGCCAGCAGCCCAATAATTAGCAGGGGAGACACTGAAGCTTTCTTT. Protein sequence: CASSPIISRGDTEAFF.

The CDR3 region is CAWSQQGSYGYTF. CDR3 DNA: TGTGCCTGGAGTCAACAGGGCTCTTATGGCTACACCTTC. This rearrangement joins TRBV30 to TRBJ1-2, with TRBD1 as a possible D gene (6 bases). Per germline, CDR1 GTSNPN and CDR2 SVGIG (reference sequence). The CDR3 is 13 residues long. Between the trimmed V and J ends, which lost 2 bases and 5 bases, there was a span of 12 bases.

The chain combines TRBV10-3 with TRBJ2-5; TRBD1 is a possible D gene (6 bases). Per germline, CDR1 ENHRY and CDR2 SYGVKD. CDR3 size: 18 residues. V lost 6 bases and J lost 4, with 27 bases in between. The CDR3 is CAISATPGTTTIPETQYF. The CDR3 region has the DNA TGTGCCATCAGCGCCACCCCCGGGACAACTACCATCCCAGAGACCCAGTACTTC.

The table lists this clone with a few counts. This sequence joins TRBV18 and TRBJ2-1, with 9 bases that match TRBD1. Germline V gives CDR1 KGHSH, CDR2 LQKENI. Trimming at V came to 4 bases and at J to 7 bases, leaving 5 bases not matched to a gene. This CDR3 spans 14 amino acids. In DNA form, the CDR3 reads TGTGCCAGCTCACGGGACAGGGATACGAATGAGCAGTTCTTC. Its protein product is CASSRDRDTNEQFF. The entire variable domain, with the rest obtained from reference TRBV18 and TRBJ2-1, is as follows: NAGVMQNPRHLVRRRGQEARLRCSPMKGHSHVYWYRQLPEEGLKFMVYLQKENIIDESGMPKERFSAEFPKEGPSILRIQQVVRGDSAAYFCASSRDRDTNEQFFGPGTRLTVL.

The rearrangement links TRBV12-5 to TRBJ1-2; 8 bases agree with TRBD1. The CDR3 extends over 11 amino acids. Germline-derived CDR1 and CDR2 are LGHNT and FRNRAP. The CDR3 loop is CTTGGVYGYTF. In nucleotides, the CDR3 is TGTACTACAGGGGGGGTCTATGGCTACACCTTC. Looking up the rest from reference TRBV12-5 and TRBJ1-2 gives the full variable domain: DARVTQTPRHKVTEMGQEVTMRCQPILGHNTVFWYRQTMMQGLELLAYFRNRAPLDDSGMPKDRFSAEMPDATLATLKIQPSEPRDSAVYFCTTGGVYGYTFGSGTRLTVV.

This chain links TRBV7-9 with TRBJ2-7; a possible D gene is TRBD1 (5 bases). This CDR3 region has 12 residues. The V gene lost 4 bases and the J gene lost 6 bases, with 10 bases spanning the gap. Per the germline V gene, CDR1 is SEHNR and CDR2 is FQNEAQ (reference sequence). CDR3 DNA sequence: TGTGCCAGCAGCTCATCTAGGGGCGAGCAGTACTTC. Residues: CASSSSRGEQYF. Full variable domain (outside the CDR3, taken from reference TRBV7-9 and TRBJ2-7): DTGVSQNPRHKITKRGQNVTFRCDPISEHNRLYWYRQTLGQGPEFLTYFQNEAQLEKSRLLSDRFSAERPKGSFSTLEIQRTEQGDSAMYLCASSSSRGEQYFGPGTRLTVT.

CDR3 region: CASSLGRALDGEQYF. The CDR3 region has the DNA TGTGCCAGCAGCTTAGGGAGGGCTCTCGATGGCGAGCAGTACTTC. The rearrangement joins TRBV7-2 to TRBJ2-7; a possible D gene is TRBD2 (6 bases). Germline lookup yields CDR1 SGHTA and CDR2 FQGNSA. Trimming took 1 base from V and 6 from J, leaving 16 bases between them. The CDR3 covers 15 residues.

The chain combines TRBV19 with TRBJ2-2, with unresolved D. Between the trimmed V and J ends, which lost 0 bases and 1 base, there was a span of 3 bases. The CDR3 contains 14 residues. Germline values: CDR1 LNHDA, CDR2 SQIVND (reference sequence). The CDR3 bases are TGTGCCAGTAGTATAGACGTGAACACCGGGGAGCTGTTTTTT. Its translation is CASSIDVNTGELFF.

The V call is TRBV6-5, the J call TRBJ1-1, with a possible D match to TRBD1 (6 bases). Germline assignment: CDR1 MNHEY and CDR2 SVGAGI. The germline V and J ends were trimmed by 6 bases and 1 base, with 15 bases remaining between them. There are 15 residues in the CDR3. The CDR3 here is CASSRVDRRNTEAFF. CDR3 nucleotide sequence: TGTGCCAGCAGCCGCGTCGACAGGAGGAACACTGAAGCTTTCTTT.

The chain is built from TRBV11-3 and TRBJ2-1; unclear D gene. Between the trimmed V and J ends, which lost 5 bases and 6 bases, there was a span of 14 bases. Germline V gene sequence: CDR1 SGHNT, CDR2 YENEEA. The CDR3 runs 14 residues. CDR3 residues: CASSPGPDRNEQFF. DNA for the CDR3: TGTGCCAGCAGCCCCGGTCCGGACCGCAATGAGCAGTTCTTC.

The V gene is TRBV29-1, the J gene TRBJ2-7; D uncertain. Germline loops: CDR1 SQVTM, CDR2 ANQGSEA. V dropped 6 bases and J dropped 2 bases, with 14 bases sitting between them. The CDR3 totals 13 residues. The DNA of the CDR3 is TGCAGCGTCAACGTTCCTGTTACCTACGAGCAGTACTTC. Translating it yields CSVNVPVTYEQYF.

This rearrangement joins TRBV10-1 to TRBJ2-2; D is undetermined. The V gene's germline CDR1 is WNHNN and CDR2 SYGVQD (reference sequence). V shed 4 bases and J shed 0 bases, with 9 bases lying between them. The CDR3 length is 15 residues. CDR3 in DNA: TGCGCCAGCAGTGCAGGTGTTACGAACACCGGGGAGCTGTTTTTT. The encoded protein is CASSAGVTNTGELFF.